The rows below give T cell receptor beta chains drawn from one sample of a study of circulating and synovial CD4+ cells in juvenile arthritis. The protocol was immunoSEQ multiplex PCR, while the TCRdb copy is restricted to in-frame clones and leaves out a portion. The sample holds some 33,000 clones, approximately 93% seen once. Material: CD4+ T cells from blood. Source of these receptors: a human donor with juvenile idiopathic arthritis. Both conserved end residues are part of each CDR3. A D gene is named only where the DNA matches it firmly.

V	D	J	DNA	CDR3
TRBV11-2	TRBD1	TRBJ1-3	TGTGCCAGCAGCTTAGAACAGGGGCTGATCTCTGGAAACACCATATATTTT	CASSLEQGLISGNTIYF
TRBV7-3	-	TRBJ2-7	TGTGCCAGCAGCTTAAAATCCCCGGCGACTAGAAGGGTCCACGAGCAGTACTTC	CASSLKSPATRRVHEQYF
TRBV7-9	TRBD1	TRBJ2-5	TGTGCCAGCAGTCTAATAGTCAACAGGGGTCTCGAGACCCAGTACTTC	CASSLIVNRGLETQYF
TRBV5-1	-	TRBJ2-1	TGCGCCAGCAGCTTGTTTGGAGAGGATGAGCAGTTCTTC	CASSLFGEDEQFF
TRBV18	TRBD1	TRBJ1-5	TGTGCCAGCTCACCACTCGGACAGGCGGATCAGCCCCAGCATTTT	CASSPLGQADQPQHF
TRBV29-1	TRBD2	TRBJ2-7	TGCAGCGTAATGTATGCCGCGGGGGTGGGCGAGCAGTACTTC	CSVMYAAGVGEQYF
TRBV18	-	TRBJ2-4	TGTGCCAGCTCACCGGTGGGCCTAGCCAAAAACATTCAGTACTTC	CASSPVGLAKNIQYF
TRBV7-3	-	TRBJ1-1	TGTGCCAGCAGCCCGCAGGGGAACACTGAAGCTTTCTTT	CASSPQGNTEAFF
TRBV5-4	TRBD2	TRBJ2-7	TGTGCCAGCAGCACCCAAGCGGGGAGCTCCTACGAGCAGTACTTC	CASSTQAGSSYEQYF
TRBV2	TRBD1	TRBJ2-7	TGTGCCAGCAGCCAATTCGGGACAGTGGCCTACGAGCAGTACTTC	CASSQFGTVAYEQYF